These 18 T cell receptor beta chains were all obtained from the same sample, sequenced in a study of T-cell memory formation after mild COVID-19. TCRdb reprocessed the 5' RACE reads with MiXCR, giving one entry per CDR3 protein. This sample yields about 150,000 distinct CDR3 sequences, of which roughly 15% are seen a single time; about 14% belongs to the top ten. The source material was PBMCs or a T cell subset sorted from them (not recorded which). The receptor set was obtained from an adult woman who had mild COVID-19 (a few samples of this study predate the infection). Cell type and time point are not known.

The chain employs TRBV27 and TRBJ1-1, with no clear D. Germline CDR1 MNHEY, CDR2 SMNVEV (reference sequence). CDR3 length equals 14 residues. V lost 4 bases and J 6 bases, leaving 15 bases between the germline ends. CDR3 sequence (DNA): TGTGCCAGCAGTTACCATCTGGCGGGCTCTGAAGCTTTCTTT. It yields the protein CASSYHLAGSEAFF.

This clonotype has a handful of counts. Here the CDR3 DNA reads TGTGCCAGCAGCGGCGGGACACAGCATTCCTACGAGCAGTACTTC. The encoded protein is CASSGGTQHSYEQYF. This sequence joins TRBV5-5 and TRBJ2-7; either TRBD1 or TRBD2 may fit D (6 bases each). V lost 4 bases, J lost 1 base, and 15 bases lay in between. Germline loops: CDR1 SGHKS, CDR2 YYEKEE (reference sequence). This CDR3 region has 15 residues. The entire variable domain, with the rest obtained from reference TRBV5-5 and TRBJ2-7, is as follows: DAGVTQSPTHLIKTRGQQVTLRCSPISGHKSVSWYQQVLGQGPQFIFQYYEKEERGRGNFPDRFSARQFPNYSSELNVNALLLGDSALYLCASSGGTQHSYEQYFGPGTRLTVT.

V and J are TRBV6-2 or TRBV6-3 and TRBJ2-6; D is unresolved. The CDR3 is 15 residues long. Germline CDR1 MNHEY, CDR2 SVGEGT. Trimming pared 7 bases from V and 0 bases from J, leaving 10 bases between. CDR3 sequence: CASTLQSSGANVLTF. In DNA form, the CDR3 reads TGTGCCAGCACGCTTCAGAGCTCTGGGGCCAACGTCCTGACTTTC.

The chain is built from TRBV24-1 and TRBJ1-1; no clear D. The CDR3 sequence is 13 residues long. V lost 4 bases, J lost 5 bases, and 10 bases lay in between. CDR1 is KGHDR and CDR2 is SFDVKD in the germline V gene. This CDR3 reads CATSESDRTEAFF. The CDR3 nucleotides read TGTGCCACCAGTGAGTCCGATAGGACTGAAGCTTTCTTT.

The chain carries TRBV30 and TRBJ2-3; 8 bases match TRBD2. V lost 4 bases and J lost 1; bases outside the gene matches: 13. Germline V gene data show CDR1 as GTSNPN and CDR2 as SVGIG (reference sequence). The CDR3 is made up of 17 amino acids. CDR3 DNA sequence: TGTGCCTGGATGTCCGGAAGACTAGCGCTTGGCACAGATACGCAGTATTTT. This sequence encodes CAWMSGRLALGTDTQYF.

V is TRBV6-5 and J is TRBJ2-5; D remains ambiguous. Trimming left V 3 bases short and J 5 bases short, with 16 bases between. From germline, CDR1 is MNHEY and CDR2 SVGAGI. The CDR3 length is 15 residues. The DNA for the CDR3 is TGTGCCAGCAGTTATACCCGAAATAGCCGGGAGACCCAGTACTTC. This translates into CASSYTRNSRETQYF.

This clonotype has a count of ten or more. The V call is TRBV6-5, the J call TRBJ1-6; D gene uncertain. The V end lost 4 bases, the J end lost 7 bases, and 14 bases lay between the germline ends. The germline V gene encodes CDR1 MNHEY and CDR2 SVGAGI. This CDR3 is built from 15 residues. The CDR3 nucleotides read TGTGCCAGCAGTTTCACCAGATTAACAAATTCACCCCTCCACTTT. Translation: CASSFTRLTNSPLHF.

This clonotype was observed a handful of times. The rearrangement uses TRBV7-6 and TRBJ1-2, with 7 positions matching TRBD1. CDR3 length equals 14 residues. Germline CDR1 SGHVS, CDR2 FNYEAQ. Germline trimming cut 4 bases from V and 3 bases from J; bases unmatched to any gene: 5. The DNA of the CDR3 is TGTGCCAGCAGCTCAGGGACAGCCTACTATGGCTACACCTTC. It yields the protein CASSSGTAYYGYTF.

The chain carries TRBV12-3 or TRBV12-4 and TRBJ1-1; no clear D gene. V shed 6 bases and J shed 4 bases, with 12 bases lying between them. This CDR3 is 13 amino acids long. In DNA form, the CDR3 reads TGTGCCAGCAGGGTGGCCCGGGTCACTGAAGCTTTCTTT. Protein product: CASRVARVTEAFF.

A few counts support this clonotype. The germline gene is not matched at one end of the junction; a read error may be the cause. This chain uses TRBV7-7 with TRBJ2-2; TRBD1 or TRBD2 may be the D gene (5 bases each). Germline lookup yields CDR1 SSHAT and CDR2 FNYEAQ (reference sequence). The CDR3 runs 17 residues. CDR3 bases: TGTGCTAGCAGCTTAGATTCCGAGGGACCATACACCGGGGAGCTGTTTTTT. Amino acids: CASSLDSEGPYTGELFF. Variable domain in full (rest from reference TRBV7-7 and TRBJ2-2): GAGVSQSPRYKVTKRGQDVTLRCDPISSHATLYWYQQALGQGPEFLTYFNYEAQPDKSGLPSDRFSAERPEGSISTLTIQRTEQRDSAMYRCASSLDSEGPYTGELFFGEGSRLTVL.

The chain uses TRBV21-1 and TRBJ1-6; the D segment call TRBD1 is taken from the table without a DNA check. TRBV21-1 is marked as a pseudogene. The CDR3 runs 11 residues. CDR3 nucleotide sequence: TGTGCCAGCAGCAAATGGGACCCCCTCCACTTT. Translation: CASSKWDPLHF.

The rearrangement links TRBV4-3 to TRBJ2-1; 9 nucleotides line up with TRBD1. The CDR3 loop spans 16 amino acids. V gave up 4 bases and J gave up 7 bases; unmatched junction bases: 11. Per germline, CDR1 LGHNA and CDR2 YSLEER. The CDR3 nucleotides are TGCGCCAGCAGCCTCTTCTGGGGACAGGGAAAGAATGAGCAGTTCTTC. This gives the protein CASSLFWGQGKNEQFF.

This clonotype was seen a single time. The chain recombines TRBV12-3 or TRBV12-4 with TRBJ1-1; tentatively, D is TRBD1 (6 bases). The CDR3 loop spans 15 amino acids. V was shortened by 2 bases and J by 6 bases, with 16 bases between the two germline ends. Here the CDR3 DNA reads TGTGCCAGCAGTTTACGGTTGGGGGGCCGAGCTGAAGCTTTCTTT. This sequence encodes CASSLRLGGRAEAFF.

This clonotype was observed a few times. J is TRBJ1-5 and V is TRBV12-3 or TRBV12-4; D ambiguous. With 4 bases removed from V and 6 bases from J, the gap between germline ends came to 10 bases. The CDR3 sequence is 13 residues long. CDR3 coding DNA: TGTGCCAGCAGTTCTGCAGGTTCTCAGCCCCAGCATTTT. As protein: CASSSAGSQPQHF.

The table lists this clonotype with a few counts. The V call is TRBV7-9, the J call TRBJ1-1; D possibly corresponds to TRBD1 (5 bases). Per germline, CDR1 SEHNR and CDR2 FQNEAQ (reference sequence). This CDR3 region has 12 residues. Trimming removed 6 bases at V and 6 bases at J, with 11 bases between. DNA of the CDR3: TGTGCCAGCAGTCGCCAGGGCGCTGAAGCTTTCTTT. Translating it yields CASSRQGAEAFF. Full variable domain (rest looked up from reference TRBV7-9 and TRBJ1-1): DTGVSQNPRHKITKRGQNVTFRCDPISEHNRLYWYRQTLGQGPEFLTYFQNEAQLEKSRLLSDRFSAERPKGSFSTLEIQRTEQGDSAMYLCASSRQGAEAFFGQGTRLTVV.

This clonotype was seen only a few times. The genes are TRBV24-1 and TRBJ2-1; 8 bases align to TRBD1. V shed 4 bases, J shed 4 bases, and the junction held 8 bases outside the gene matches. The length of the CDR3 is 16 residues. Germline CDR1 reads KGHDR; CDR2 reads SFDVKD. The CDR3 region is CATSDRRQGQYNEQFF. The CDR3 DNA follows: TGTGCCACCAGTGACCGCCGACAGGGGCAATACAATGAGCAGTTCTTC.

This clonotype was seen more than once but under ten times. CDR3 nucleotides: TGTGCCAGCAGCTGGGGACTAGCGGCCTACAATGAGCAGTTCTTC. It translates to CASSWGLAAYNEQFF. The chain carries TRBV7-9 and TRBJ2-1; TRBD2 matches at 11 bases. The germline gives CDR1 SEHNR, CDR2 FQNEAQ (reference sequence). V shed 4 bases, J shed 2 bases, and the junction held 1 base outside the gene matches. The CDR3 length is 15 residues. Full variable domain (remainder filled in from reference TRBV7-9 and TRBJ2-1): DTGVSQNPRHKITKRGQNVTFRCDPISEHNRLYWYRQTLGQGPEFLTYFQNEAQLEKSRLLSDRFSAERPKGSFSTLEIQRTEQGDSAMYLCASSWGLAAYNEQFFGPGTRLTVL.

The chain employs TRBV20-1 and TRBJ2-6; D perhaps matches TRBD1 (6 bases). Germline V gene sequence: CDR1 DFQATT, CDR2 SNEGSKA (reference sequence). V gave up 0 bases and J gave up 0 bases, with 12 bases separating them. The CDR3 length is 17 residues. The CDR3 DNA is TGCAGTGCTAGAGATCAACAGGGACGCTCTGGGGCCAACGTCCTGACTTTC. This sequence encodes CSARDQQGRSGANVLTF.